Each of the 27 T cell receptor beta chains below was sequenced from the same sample in a study of cytomegalovirus exposure and HLA in healthy donors. In the PCR, 60 Vbeta and 13 Jbeta primers were used. Sequencing used immunoSEQ multiplex PCR; TCRdb keeps in-frame clones, though not all of them. The sample has some 89,000 clones, and its top ten clones hold around 3.4%. Sequenced sample: PBMCs. The receptor source for this set is a woman aged 25 to 39 in good health and CMV-seronegative.

The rearrangement uses TRBV5-5 and TRBJ1-5, with D maybe TRBD1 (6 bases). The germline V gene has CDR1 SGHKS and CDR2 YYEKEE (reference sequence). The ends were cut back, 2 bases at V and 6 bases at J, with 12 bases in the middle. The CDR3 totals 14 residues. DNA of the CDR3: TGTGCCAGCAGCTTAGGGGGGGGAGGTCAGCCCCAGCATTTT. Translated, it gives CASSLGGGGQPQHF.

This chain links TRBV5-5 with TRBJ1-6, with D possibly TRBD1 on 6 matching bases. Between the trimmed V and J ends, which lost 3 bases and 7 bases, there was a span of 17 bases. Germline-derived CDR1 and CDR2 are SGHKS and YYEKEE (reference sequence). The CDR3 spans 16 residues. The CDR3 loop is CASSSSPDRSNSPLHF. The CDR3 bases are TGTGCCAGCAGCTCCTCTCCCGACAGGTCCAATTCACCCCTCCACTTT.

The chain combines TRBV5-1 with TRBJ2-3; D is undetermined. Trimming took 4 bases from V and 0 from J, leaving 12 bases between them. The CDR3 is 15 residues long. Germline assignment: CDR1 SGHRS and CDR2 YFSETQ. The CDR3: CASSPYYGSTDTQYF. The CDR3 region has the DNA TGCGCCAGCAGCCCGTATTACGGTAGCACAGATACGCAGTATTTT.

The CDR3 loop reads CASSSLNTGELFF. CDR3 sequence (DNA): TGTGCCAGCAGCTCCCTGAACACCGGGGAGCTGTTTTTT. This chain joins TRBV11-3 and TRBJ2-2; D gene unclear. Germline V gene data show CDR1 as SGHNT and CDR2 as YENEEA. CDR3 length: 13 residues. Trimming took 4 bases from V and 1 from J, leaving 4 bases between them.

The chain links TRBV30 to TRBJ1-3, with no clear D. Germline values: CDR1 GTSNPN, CDR2 SVGIG (reference sequence). V lost 4 bases, J lost 4 bases, and 8 bases lay in between. The CDR3 is 12 amino acids. The CDR3: CAWNLLGNTIYF. CDR3 in DNA: TGTGCCTGGAATCTACTGGGAAACACCATATATTTT.

V gene TRBV9 combines with J gene TRBJ1-2, with a weak D call TRBD1 (5 bases). V dropped 4 bases and J dropped 6 bases, with 13 bases sitting between them. This CDR3 contains 13 residues. Germline CDR1 and CDR2: SGDLS and YYNGEE. The CDR3 sequence: CASSPQGLNGYTF. Written as DNA, the CDR3 is TGTGCCAGCAGCCCCCAGGGACTAAATGGCTACACCTTC.

V gene TRBV9 combines with J gene TRBJ2-7; possibly TRBD2 for D (5 bases). The CDR3 spans 15 residues. Trimming stripped 4 bases from V and 2 bases from J, with 16 bases between. Germline CDR1 is SGDLS and CDR2 is YYNGEE. The CDR3 DNA is TGTGCCAGCAGCCCACCGGGATCTACAACCTACGAGCAGTACTTC. Translation: CASSPPGSTTYEQYF.

The V call is TRBV9, the J call TRBJ2-7; D perhaps matches TRBD2 (5 bases). Trimming cost V 3 bases and J 3 bases, with 19 bases left between them. Per the germline V gene, CDR1 is SGDLS and CDR2 is YYNGEE. This CDR3 contains 16 residues. CDR3 amino acids: CASSGEPGEGIYEQYF. The CDR3 DNA sequence: TGTGCCAGCAGCGGGGAACCTGGTGAGGGCATCTACGAGCAGTACTTC.

About this clone itself: This CDR3 fails to terminate in the conserved phenylalanine or tryptophan, so it likely reflects a read error. V gene TRBV5-1 combines with J gene TRBJ1-2; D is unclear. Germline-derived CDR1 and CDR2 are SGHRS and YFSETQ. This CDR3 is 13 amino acids long. With 1 base removed from V and 2 bases from J, the gap between germline ends came to 6 bases. In nucleotides, the CDR3 is TGCGCCAGCAGCTTGTACACCAACTATGGCTACACCTGC. It translates to CASSLYTNYGYTC.

The rearrangement uses TRBV6-1 and TRBJ2-7, with D possibly TRBD1 on 6 matching bases. This CDR3 comprises 15 residues. Trimming shortened V by 5 bases and J by 0 bases, and 14 bases separated the two germline ends. Germline V CDR1 and CDR2: MNHNS, SASEGT. The CDR3 protein is CASSPSQDSSYEQYF. The CDR3 DNA is TGTGCCAGCAGTCCCAGTCAGGACAGCTCCTACGAGCAGTACTTC.

V gene TRBV5-1 combines with J gene TRBJ2-1, with 9 bases that match TRBD1. Germline V gene lookup returns CDR1 SGHRS and CDR2 YFSETQ. V shed 4 bases, J shed 4 bases, and the junction held 6 bases outside the gene matches. The CDR3 loop spans 15 amino acids. The CDR3 is CASSVTGTGYNEQFF. The CDR3 coding sequence is TGCGCCAGCAGCGTAACCGGGACAGGGTACAATGAGCAGTTCTTC.

The chain carries TRBV5-1 and TRBJ1-6, with D possibly matching TRBD1 (5 bases). Germline assignment: CDR1 SGHRS and CDR2 YFSETQ. The V end lost 5 bases, the J end lost 5 bases, and 14 bases lay between the germline ends. The CDR3 consists of 15 residues. Here the CDR3 DNA reads TGCGCCAGCAGTATGCAGGGAGGGGATAATTCACCCCTCCACTTT. It translates to CASSMQGGDNSPLHF.

The chain joins TRBV28 to TRBJ2-4, with D possibly being TRBD1 (6 bases). Germline values: CDR1 MDHEN, CDR2 SYDVKM. This CDR3 has 13 amino acids. Deletions cut 3 bases from V and 6 bases from J, with 9 bases between. The CDR3 here is CASSLAGVNIQYF. DNA for the CDR3: TGTGCCAGCAGTTTGGCAGGGGTAAACATTCAGTACTTC.

This rearrangement joins TRBV6-1 to TRBJ2-2; a weak D match, TRBD2 (6 bases). This CDR3 is built from 15 residues. V was pared by 7 bases and J by 4 bases, with 16 bases between. CDR1 MNHNS and CDR2 SASEGT come from the germline V gene. CDR3: CASTLWLGGTGELFF. The CDR3 bases are TGTGCCAGCACTCTCTGGTTGGGGGGCACCGGGGAGCTGTTTTTT.

The chain is built from TRBV4-1 and TRBJ2-3, with TRBD2 matching 9 bases. Looked up from germline, CDR1 is MGHRA and CDR2 is YSYEKL. The CDR3 consists of 15 residues. The V gene end was trimmed by 6 bases and the J gene end by 6 bases; junction bases not matched to a gene: 10. CDR3 sequence (DNA): TGCGCCAGCAGTCTAGCGGGGACGGGGTCCGATACGCAGTATTTT. Protein: CASSLAGTGSDTQYF.

The chain couples TRBV7-9 to TRBJ1-1; TRBD1 aligns across 7 bases. The trim removed 5 bases at V and 3 bases at J, leaving 6 bases unmatched. The CDR3 totals 14 residues. Germline CDR1 is SEHNR and CDR2 is FQNEAQ (reference sequence). As DNA, the CDR3 is TGTGCCAGCAGCACCCAGGGGGAGGACACTGAAGCTTTCTTT. Translating it yields CASSTQGEDTEAFF.

This chain uses TRBV7-9 with TRBJ2-7, with a tentative D call TRBD1 (5 bases). Germline CDR1 and CDR2: SEHNR and FQNEAQ (reference sequence). V was trimmed by 2 bases and J by 6 bases, leaving 11 bases between them. The CDR3 has 13 residues. DNA of the CDR3: TGTGCCAGCAGCTTATCCTCAGGGATCGAGCAGTACTTC. It is translated as CASSLSSGIEQYF.

The chain uses TRBV9 and TRBJ1-4; TRBD1 agrees at 7 bases. J gave up 7 bases and V 4 bases, and 10 bases lay outside the gene matches. The CDR3 is 15 amino acids. Germline lookup yields CDR1 SGDLS and CDR2 YYNGEE. The DNA of the CDR3 is TGTGCCAGCAGCACCCGGACAGGTTTGGGTGAAAAACTGTTTTTT. Protein sequence: CASSTRTGLGEKLFF.

The DNA of the CDR3 is TGTGCCAGCACCACAGGATCTTACTACGAGCAGTACTTC. Translated: CASTTGSYYEQYF. The rearrangement links TRBV5-6 to TRBJ2-7; a possible D gene is TRBD1 (5 bases). Trimming pared 6 bases from V and 3 bases from J, leaving 13 bases between. The CDR3 length is 13 residues. Germline CDR1 is SGHDT and CDR2 is YYEEEE. Supplemented by reference TRBV5-6 and TRBJ2-7, the full variable domain reads DAGVTQSPTHLIKTRGQQVTLRCSPKSGHDTVSWYQQALGQGPQFIFQYYEEEERQRGNFPDRFSGHQFPNYSSELNVNALLLGDSALYLCASTTGSYYEQYFGPGTRLTVT.

V usage is TRBV11-2 and J usage is TRBJ2-7, with TRBD2 matching over 11 bases. This CDR3 region has 15 residues. Germline V CDR1 and CDR2: SGHAT, FQNNGV. V gave up 5 bases and J gave up 5 bases; unmatched junction bases: 8. The CDR3 nucleotides are TGTGCCAGCAGCCTAGCGGGGGGCGATATTCACGAGCAGTACTTC. Translated, it gives CASSLAGGDIHEQYF.

This chain connects TRBV7-9 to TRBJ1-1; D is perhaps TRBD1 (5 bases). CDR1 is SEHNR and CDR2 is FQNEAQ in the germline V gene (reference sequence). CDR3 size: 15 residues. Deletions cut 5 bases from V and 3 bases from J, with 16 bases between. CDR3 DNA sequence: TGTGCCAGCAGCCCCGGGACTTCTGGTGACACTGAAGCTTTCTTT. As protein: CASSPGTSGDTEAFF.

This chain uses TRBV7-9 with TRBJ1-1, with 7 positions matching TRBD1. V was clipped by 6 bases and J by 5 bases; unmatched bases: 6. Germline V lookup: CDR1 SEHNR, CDR2 FQNEAQ (reference sequence). The CDR3 has 13 amino acids. As DNA, the CDR3 is TGTGCCAGCAGGCCGACAGGGTTGACTGAAGCTTTCTTT. Residues: CASRPTGLTEAFF.

The rearrangement joins TRBV6-5 to TRBJ1-1, with TRBD1 as a possible D gene (5 bases). The CDR3 is made up of 14 amino acids. Germline V gene sequence: CDR1 MNHEY, CDR2 SVGAGI. V lost 8 bases, J lost 2 bases, and 15 bases lay in between. The CDR3: CASHHRMTNTEAFF. CDR3 coding DNA: TGTGCCAGCCACCACAGGATGACAAACACTGAAGCTTTCTTT.

The rearrangement joins TRBV29-1 to TRBJ2-7; 16 nucleotides line up with TRBD2. The CDR3 spans 14 residues. V trimming: 7 bases; J trimming: 3 bases; junction bases outside the gene matches: 3. From germline, CDR1 is SQVTM and CDR2 ANQGSEA. The CDR3 DNA is TGCAGCGGGGGACTAGCGGGGGGGCTCTACGAGCAGTACTTC. It codes for CSGGLAGGLYEQYF.

This chain joins TRBV6-5 and TRBJ1-3; TRBD1 matches 10 bases. Germline assignment: CDR1 MNHEY and CDR2 SVGAGI. This CDR3 region has 16 residues. Germline trimming cut 4 bases from V and 11 bases from J; bases unmatched to any gene: 14. The CDR3 nucleotides read TGTGCCAGCAGTTTCTCTCCCGGGACAGGGGCCCACTCCATATATTTT. Translating gives CASSFSPGTGAHSIYF.

The rearrangement uses TRBV18 and TRBJ1-1, with 9 positions matching TRBD1. The CDR3 is made up of 13 amino acids. The germline CDR1 and CDR2 sequences are KGHSH and LQKENI. V was pared by 8 bases and J by 5 bases, with 6 bases of the junction left unmatched. The CDR3 sequence is CASTGQGMTEAFF. The CDR3 nucleotides read TGTGCCAGCACGGGACAGGGTATGACTGAAGCTTTCTTT. Together with reference TRBV18 and TRBJ1-1, the CDR3 gives the full variable domain: NAGVMQNPRHLVRRRGQEARLRCSPMKGHSHVYWYRQLPEEGLKFMVYLQKENIIDESGMPKERFSAEFPKEGPSILRIQQVVRGDSAAYFCASTGQGMTEAFFGQGTRLTVV.

This sequence joins TRBV4-2 and TRBJ1-4; 8 bases match TRBD1. The CDR3 is 15 amino acids. The germline V gene encodes CDR1 LGHNA and CDR2 YNFKEQ. V trimming: 0 bases; J trimming: 7 bases; junction bases outside the gene matches: 4. CDR3 sequence reads: CASSQDGQGSEKLFF. CDR3 bases: TGTGCCAGCAGCCAAGACGGACAGGGTAGTGAAAAACTGTTTTTT.